This T cell receptor beta chain was documented in a study of T cells expressing NK-cell markers. On the study more broadly: All TCR beta repertoires analysed originated from sorted CD3+CD56+NKG2C+, CD3+CD56+NKG2C- and CD3+CD56-NKG2C+ T cells. Regarding the study as a whole: Top CD8+ clonotypes included the dominant CD3+CD56+NKG2C+ clonotypes in roughly 6 donors. The HCMV specificity of the expanded NKG2C+ T cell clones stayed unresolved.

Remarks on this clonotype: As yet, its antigen is unknown.

Germline loops: CDR1 DFQATT, CDR2 SNEGSKA (reference sequence). The CDR3 is 16 amino acids. Following a re-call of the 5' RACE reads, TCRdb has one entry per CDR3 protein and lacks DNA. This listing includes some 340,000 distinct CDR3 sequences. The sequence derives from a man aged 18-69 years in good health. The chain links TRBV20-1 to TRBJ2-1; TCRdb indicates TRBD1, and absent DNA this call remains unverified. The sample comprised blood T cells: a sorted CD56 or NKG2C T cell subset, CD4+ or CD8+ T cells, or bulk PBMC T cells (not recorded which). This CDR3 reads CSARDTRDRVYNEQFF.